These 7 T cell receptor beta chains originate from one sample sequenced in a study of PD-L1 blockade in urothelial cancer. Some clones are missing from TCRdb's copy, which holds only in-frame ones; the method was immunoSEQ multiplex PCR. The sample carries some 35,000 clones, approximately 83% recorded once. The specimen was PBMCs, collected around atezolizumab (anti-PD-L1) treatment. The source of these receptors is a man in his 60s with urothelial cancer.

The chain uses TRBV27 and TRBJ2-3; TRBD1 aligns across 7 bases. The V segment lost 6 bases and the J segment 2 bases; nucleotides outside the gene matches: 5. Germline V CDR1 and CDR2: MNHEY, SMNVEV (reference sequence). This CDR3 is 14 amino acids long. In DNA, the CDR3 is TGTGCCAGCAGCTTGACAGGGACCACAGATACGCAGTATTTT. Residues: CASSLTGTTDTQYF.

This sequence joins TRBV30 and TRBJ1-5, with TRBD1 as a possible D gene (5 bases). The CDR3 runs 14 residues. Germline values: CDR1 GTSNPN, CDR2 SVGIG (reference sequence). The ends were cut back, 3 bases at V and 2 bases at J, with 11 bases in the middle. The CDR3 DNA reads as TGTGCCTGGAGCGAGGACACTCGCAATCAGCCCCAGCATTTT. This codes for CAWSEDTRNQPQHF.

The chain joins TRBV19 to TRBJ2-7; TRBD2 agrees at 7 bases. The germline V gene has CDR1 LNHDA and CDR2 SQIVND (reference sequence). This CDR3 contains 16 residues. V lost 3 bases to trimming and J lost 0 bases; unmatched junction nucleotides: 8. The CDR3 spells CASSISSGGGSYEQYF. CDR3 in DNA: TGTGCCAGTAGTATTTCATCTGGGGGGGGCTCCTACGAGCAGTACTTC.

The genes are TRBV11-2 and TRBJ2-7; 8 positions match TRBD2. Germline loops: CDR1 SGHAT, CDR2 FQNNGV. Losses at the gene ends were 2 bases for V and 4 bases for J; bases not matched to a gene: 10. This CDR3 region has 16 residues. CDR3 sequence reads: CASSLMGAGASYEQYF. The CDR3 coding sequence is TGTGCCAGCAGCTTAATGGGAGCGGGGGCAAGTTACGAGCAGTACTTC.

This chain uses TRBV9 with TRBJ2-5; D might be TRBD1 (5 bases). V lost 3 bases to trimming and J lost 5 bases, with 17 bases between them. The V gene's germline CDR1 is SGDLS and CDR2 YYNGEE. CDR3 length: 15 amino acids. CDR3 region: CASSADSGRWETQYF. The CDR3 DNA reads TGTGCCAGCAGCGCAGACAGTGGCCGCTGGGAGACCCAGTACTTC.

This clone appeared a single time. The V and J genes are TRBV7-9 and TRBJ2-7; D may be TRBD2 (7 bases). The V end was cut by 4 bases, the J end by 5 bases, with 18 bases between. Per germline, CDR1 SEHNR and CDR2 FQNEAQ (reference sequence). The CDR3 sequence is 15 residues long. The CDR3 region is CASSSVTGGPHEQYF. In nucleotides, the CDR3 is TGTGCCAGCAGCTCCGTGACGGGGGGCCCCCACGAGCAGTACTTC.

This clone showed up just once. The rearrangement links TRBV5-1 to TRBJ1-6; 7 bases fit TRBD1. Trimming at V came to 4 bases and at J to 3 bases, leaving 1 base not matched to a gene. This CDR3 spans 14 amino acids. In germline, CDR1 is SGHRS, CDR2 YFSETQ. The CDR3 DNA sequence: TGCGCCAGCAGCCGGGACAGCTATAATTCACCCCTCCACTTT. Its translation: CASSRDSYNSPLHF.